This T cell receptor beta chain was documented in a study of radiotherapy plus CTLA-4 blockade in lung cancer. Study details: For approximately 19% of patients, objective responses occurred, and about 30% had disease control.

Study-level results: Dynamics of early blood T cell clones, together with interferon-beta, were reportedly the best predictors of response. TCR clones originating in tumors grew in number in blood after radiotherapy plus ipilimumab.

Sequencing was performed with immunoSEQ multiplex PCR; in TCRdb, only in-frame clones are kept and a portion is missing. The sample includes about 98,000 clones, 80% to 85% of them seen just once. This clone was recorded once. Its antigen is not known. Lung cancer patients with chemo-refractory metastatic non-small-cell disease were given focal radiation plus CTLA-4 blockade with ipilimumab. The trim removed 6 bases at V and 4 bases at J, leaving 11 bases unmatched. The germline CDR1 and CDR2 sequences are MNHNY and SVGAGI (reference sequence). The CDR3 consists of 16 residues. The V gene is TRBV6-6, the J gene TRBJ2-2; 7 nucleotides align to TRBD1. The receptor was isolated from a human donor with non-small cell lung cancer who had a partial response to radiotherapy plus ipilimumab. Sequenced material: peripheral blood, taken from a patient treated with radiotherapy plus ipilimumab. The DNA for the CDR3 is TGTGCCAGCAGGAACTTGACAGGGAAGTCCACCGGGGAGCTGTTTTTT. Translation: CASRNLTGKSTGELFF.